This T cell receptor (beta chain) was captured in a study of blood T cell repertoires in COVID-19. As for the study in general: From T cells, B-cell-depleted T cells, or PBMCs came the material, which was cDNA or gDNA.

Recruitment covered about two dozen US areas and drew participants whose ages spanned roughly 18 to 89 years. In Cohort 3, a recovered donor had either two negative PCRs, clearance, or symptom resolution. Using immunoSEQ multiplex PCR, the repertoire was profiled, and TCRdb retains in-frame clones only, with some absent. There are about 460,000 clones in the sample; approximately 86% occur only once, and more than 7.5% lies in the top ten. The CDR3 is 14 residues long. V lost 4 bases to trimming and J lost 5 bases; unmatched junction nucleotides: 7. CDR1 is MNHEY, CDR2 SMNVEV, per germline (reference sequence).

The chain uses TRBV27 and TRBJ2-7, with 8 bases lining up with TRBD1. The sample was PBMCs or T cells enriched from blood (not recorded which). This clonotype was obtained from a woman aged 60-70 years who had recovered from COVID-19. The CDR3 coding sequence is TGTGCCAGCAGTTCCGGGACAGGATTCAACGAGCAGTACTTC. This sequence encodes CASSSGTGFNEQYF.